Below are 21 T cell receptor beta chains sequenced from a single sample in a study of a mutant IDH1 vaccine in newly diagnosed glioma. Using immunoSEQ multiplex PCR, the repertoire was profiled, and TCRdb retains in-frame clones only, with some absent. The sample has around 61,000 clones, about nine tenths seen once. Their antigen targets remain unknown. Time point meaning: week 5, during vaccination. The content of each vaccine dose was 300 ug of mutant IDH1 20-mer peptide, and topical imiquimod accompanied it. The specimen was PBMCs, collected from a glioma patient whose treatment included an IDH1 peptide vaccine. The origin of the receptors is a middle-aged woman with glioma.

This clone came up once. As DNA, the CDR3 is TGTGCCAGCACCCGAGTGGGGGGGAGCACAGATACGCAGTATTTT. This gives the protein CASTRVGGSTDTQYF. The rearrangement uses TRBV25-1 and TRBJ2-3; TRBD2 aligns across 7 bases. Germline CDR1 is MGHDK and CDR2 is SYGVNS. The CDR3 consists of 15 residues. The V and J ends lost 7 bases and 0 bases, in that order; junction bases with no gene match: 7.

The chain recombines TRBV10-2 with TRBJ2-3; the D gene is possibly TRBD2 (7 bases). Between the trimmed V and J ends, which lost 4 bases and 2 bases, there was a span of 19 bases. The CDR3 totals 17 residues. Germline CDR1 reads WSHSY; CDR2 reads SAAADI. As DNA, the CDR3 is TGCGCCAGCAGTGGCCAGGGGCGGGGGACCTCCACAGATACGCAGTATTTT. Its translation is CASSGQGRGTSTDTQYF.

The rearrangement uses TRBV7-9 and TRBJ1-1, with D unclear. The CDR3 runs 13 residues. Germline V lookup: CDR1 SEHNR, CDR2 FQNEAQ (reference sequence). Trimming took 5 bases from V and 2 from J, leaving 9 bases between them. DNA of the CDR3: TGTGCCAGCAGCCTGGGAACAAACACTGAAGCTTTCTTT. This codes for CASSLGTNTEAFF.

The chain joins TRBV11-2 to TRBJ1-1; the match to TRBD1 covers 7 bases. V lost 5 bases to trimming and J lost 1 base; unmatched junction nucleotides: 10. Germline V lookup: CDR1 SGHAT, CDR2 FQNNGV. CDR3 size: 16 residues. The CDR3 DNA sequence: TGTGCCAGCAGCACCACGTGGCACAGGGGGAACACTGAAGCTTTCTTT. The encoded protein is CASSTTWHRGNTEAFF.

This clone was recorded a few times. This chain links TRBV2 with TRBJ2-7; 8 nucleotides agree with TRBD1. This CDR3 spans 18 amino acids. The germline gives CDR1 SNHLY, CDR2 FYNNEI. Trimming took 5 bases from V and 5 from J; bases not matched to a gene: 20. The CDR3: CASSPLIKARDRSNEQYF. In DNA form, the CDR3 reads TGTGCCAGCAGTCCACTAATTAAGGCCCGGGACAGGAGTAACGAGCAGTACTTC.

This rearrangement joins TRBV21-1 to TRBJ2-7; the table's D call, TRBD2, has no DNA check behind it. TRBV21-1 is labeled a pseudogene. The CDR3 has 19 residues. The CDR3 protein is CASSKGKDGSSGDPTSSYF. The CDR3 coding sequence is TGTGCCAGCAGCAAAGGCAAGGACGGGTCTAGCGGGGACCCTACGAGTTCGTACTTC.

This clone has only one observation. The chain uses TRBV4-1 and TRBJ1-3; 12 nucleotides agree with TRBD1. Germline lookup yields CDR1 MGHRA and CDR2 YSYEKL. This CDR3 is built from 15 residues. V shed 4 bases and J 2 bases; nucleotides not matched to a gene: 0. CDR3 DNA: TGCGCCAGCAGCCGGGACAGGGGGCCTGGAAACACCATATATTTT. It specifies CASSRDRGPGNTIYF.

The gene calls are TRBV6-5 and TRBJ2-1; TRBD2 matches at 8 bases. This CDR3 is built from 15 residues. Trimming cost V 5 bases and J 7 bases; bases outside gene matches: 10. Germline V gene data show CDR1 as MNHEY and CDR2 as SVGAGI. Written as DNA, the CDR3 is TGTGCCAGCAGTACCAACGGACTAGCTAGTAATGAGCAGTTCTTC. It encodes CASSTNGLASNEQFF.

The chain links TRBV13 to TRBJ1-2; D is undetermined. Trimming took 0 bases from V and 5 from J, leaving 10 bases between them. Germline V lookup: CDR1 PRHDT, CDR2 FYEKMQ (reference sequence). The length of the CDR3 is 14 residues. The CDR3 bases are TGTGCCAGCAGCTTAGGAGGGTCCGATTATGGCTACACCTTC. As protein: CASSLGGSDYGYTF.

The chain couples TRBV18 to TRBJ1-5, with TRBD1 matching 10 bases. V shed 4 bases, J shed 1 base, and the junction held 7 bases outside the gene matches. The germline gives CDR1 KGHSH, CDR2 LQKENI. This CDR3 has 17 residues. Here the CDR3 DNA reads TGTGCCAGCTCACTCCGGGACAGGGGTCGGAGCAATCAGCCCCAGCATTTT. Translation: CASSLRDRGRSNQPQHF.

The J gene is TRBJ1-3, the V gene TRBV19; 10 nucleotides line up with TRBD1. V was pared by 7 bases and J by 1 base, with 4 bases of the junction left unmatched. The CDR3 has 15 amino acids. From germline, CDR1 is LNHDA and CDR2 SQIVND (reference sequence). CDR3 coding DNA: TGTGCCAGTAAACCGGGACAGGGGTCTGGAAACACCATATATTTT. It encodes CASKPGQGSGNTIYF.

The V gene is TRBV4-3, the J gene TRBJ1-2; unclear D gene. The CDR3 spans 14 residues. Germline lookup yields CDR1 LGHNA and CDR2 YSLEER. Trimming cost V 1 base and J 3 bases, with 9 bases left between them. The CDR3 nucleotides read TGCGCCAGCAGCCAAGTAGCGGAGGACTATGGCTACACCTTC. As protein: CASSQVAEDYGYTF.

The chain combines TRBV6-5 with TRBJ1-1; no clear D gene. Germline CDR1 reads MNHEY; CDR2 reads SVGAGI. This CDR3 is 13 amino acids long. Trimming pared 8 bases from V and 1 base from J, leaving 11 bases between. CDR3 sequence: CASHQLGNTEAFF. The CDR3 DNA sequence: TGTGCCAGCCACCAACTTGGGAACACTGAAGCTTTCTTT.

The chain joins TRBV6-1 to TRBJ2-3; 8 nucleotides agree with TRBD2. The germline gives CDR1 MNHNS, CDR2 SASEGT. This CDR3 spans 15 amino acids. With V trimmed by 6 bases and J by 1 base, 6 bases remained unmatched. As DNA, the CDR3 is TGTGCCAGCAGCCCCGGGGGGGAACGCACAGATACGCAGTATTTT. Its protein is CASSPGGERTDTQYF.

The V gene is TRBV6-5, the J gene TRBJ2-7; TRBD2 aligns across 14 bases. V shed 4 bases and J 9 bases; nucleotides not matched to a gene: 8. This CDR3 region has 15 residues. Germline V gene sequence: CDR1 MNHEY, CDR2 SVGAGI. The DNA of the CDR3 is TGTGCCAGCAGTTCCGGGACTAGCGGGAGATTTGGGCAGTACTTC. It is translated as CASSSGTSGRFGQYF.

CDR3 residues: CASRISGDTQYF. CDR3 sequence (DNA): TGTGCCAGTAGAATATCGGGGGATACGCAGTATTTT. The chain uses TRBV19 and TRBJ2-3, with a tentative D call TRBD2 (5 bases). The V gene lost 6 bases and the J gene lost 6 bases, with 10 bases spanning the gap. The CDR3 is made up of 12 amino acids. Germline V gene sequence: CDR1 LNHDA, CDR2 SQIVND (reference sequence).

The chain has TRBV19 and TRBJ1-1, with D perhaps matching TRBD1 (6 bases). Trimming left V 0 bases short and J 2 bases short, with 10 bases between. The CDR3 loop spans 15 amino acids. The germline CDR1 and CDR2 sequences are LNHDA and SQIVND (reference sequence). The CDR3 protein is CASSIEGRGNTEAFF. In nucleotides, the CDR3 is TGTGCCAGTAGTATAGAGGGCAGGGGAAACACTGAAGCTTTCTTT.

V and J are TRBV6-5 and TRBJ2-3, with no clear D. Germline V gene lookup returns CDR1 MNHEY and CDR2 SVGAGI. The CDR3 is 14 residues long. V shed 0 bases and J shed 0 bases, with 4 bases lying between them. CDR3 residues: CASSYSRSTDTQYF. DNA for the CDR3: TGTGCCAGCAGTTACTCACGGAGCACAGATACGCAGTATTTT.

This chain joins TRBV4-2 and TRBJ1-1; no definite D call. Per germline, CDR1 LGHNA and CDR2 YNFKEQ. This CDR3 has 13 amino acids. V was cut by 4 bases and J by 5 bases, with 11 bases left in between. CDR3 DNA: TGTGCCAGCAGCCTCTTCGGGAGGACTGAAGCTTTCTTT. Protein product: CASSLFGRTEAFF.

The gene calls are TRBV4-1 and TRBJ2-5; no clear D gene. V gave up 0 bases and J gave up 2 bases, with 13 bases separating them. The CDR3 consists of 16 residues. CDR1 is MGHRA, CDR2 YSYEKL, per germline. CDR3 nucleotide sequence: TGCGCCAGCAGCCAAGATTTTGGGCTGATTCAAGAGACCCAGTACTTC. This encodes CASSQDFGLIQETQYF.

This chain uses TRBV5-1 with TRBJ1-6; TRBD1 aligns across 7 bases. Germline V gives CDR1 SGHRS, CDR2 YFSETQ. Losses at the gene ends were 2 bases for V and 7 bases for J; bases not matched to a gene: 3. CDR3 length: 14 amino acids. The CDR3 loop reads CASSFGTANSPLHF. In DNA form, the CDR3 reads TGCGCCAGCAGCTTCGGGACAGCCAATTCACCCCTCCACTTT.